The 6 T cell receptor beta chains in this list originate from one sample, sequenced in a study of human T cells and chemical hapten exposure. MiXCR was run by TCRdb on the RACE reads, yielding one entry per CDR3 protein. The sample shows under 200,000 distinct CDR3 sequences, 25% to 35% of them seen only once. Specified time point: patch test 3, about 24 weeks after DPC sensitization. Stated treatment: therapeutic diphenylcyclopropenone sensitization with weekly scalp DPC. This specimen consisted of whole blood, obtained in connection with sensitization to the hapten diphenylcyclopropenone (DPC). The receptors derive from a woman between 18 and 29 years old with alopecia areata. Some clones in this sample may be carry-over from other donors' samples.

V gene TRBV6-4 combines with J gene TRBJ2-1; 7 bases are shared with TRBD2. CDR3 length: 17 residues. The germline V gene has CDR1 MRHNA and CDR2 SNTAGT. The J segment lost 0 bases and the V segment lost 5 bases, leaving 10 bases of the junction unmatched. CDR3 loop: CASSNDGASGSYNEQFF. The CDR3 nucleotides are TGTGCCAGCAGTAATGACGGGGCTAGCGGCTCCTACAATGAGCAGTTCTTC.

The chain recombines TRBV6-1 with TRBJ1-6; no firm D call. V shed 3 bases and J shed 6 bases, with 6 bases lying between them. CDR1 MNHNS and CDR2 SASEGT come from the germline V gene. This CDR3 is built from 13 residues. CDR3 region: CASSEAANSPLHF. CDR3 DNA: TGTGCCAGCAGTGAGGCGGCTAATTCACCCCTCCACTTT.

The chain uses TRBV20-1 and TRBJ1-2; the D gene is possibly TRBD1 (5 bases). Trimming took off 7 bases at V and 6 bases at J, with 12 bases between the two ends. Per the germline V gene, CDR1 is DFQATT and CDR2 is SNEGSKA (reference sequence). The CDR3 consists of 11 residues. The CDR3 DNA follows: TGCAGTGTATTGGGGCTCAATGGCTACACCTTC. The encoded protein is CSVLGLNGYTF.

V usage is TRBV15 and J usage is TRBJ1-2, with D perhaps matching TRBD1 (5 bases). CDR1 is LNHNV and CDR2 is YYDKDF in the germline V gene (reference sequence). The CDR3 consists of 15 residues. Trimming took 5 bases from V and 1 from J, leaving 14 bases between them. CDR3 in DNA: TGTGCCACCAGCTTGAGGGCAGGGAATAACTATGGCTACACCTTC. Protein: CATSLRAGNNYGYTF. Full variable domain (remainder filled in from reference TRBV15 and TRBJ1-2): DAMVIQNPRYQVTQFGKPVTLSCSQTLNHNVMYWYQQKSSQAPKLLFHYYDKDFNNEADTPDNFQSRRPNTSFCFLDIRSPGLGDTAMYLCATSLRAGNNYGYTFGSGTRLTVV.

This clonotype was found a few times. The rearrangement links TRBV6-2 or TRBV6-3 to TRBJ1-5, with D possibly being TRBD1 (6 bases). CDR3 length: 13 residues. Trimming removed 8 bases at V and 5 bases at J, with 13 bases between. The germline gives CDR1 MNHEY, CDR2 SVGEGT. As DNA, the CDR3 is TGTGCCAGCGGTCCACAGGGAGATCAGCCCCAGCATTTT. This encodes CASGPQGDQPQHF.

The chain employs TRBV30 and TRBJ2-7, with D unclear. V lost 0 bases and J 3 bases, leaving 12 bases between the germline ends. Germline loops: CDR1 GTSNPN, CDR2 SVGIG (reference sequence). The CDR3 is 14 residues long. CDR3 DNA: TGTGCCTGGAGTGTGATGGGGAACTACTACGAGCAGTACTTC. Its translation: CAWSVMGNYYEQYF.